The 13 T cell receptor beta chains in this list originate from one sample, sequenced in a study of patients and donors after allogeneic stem cell transplantation. One entry per CDR3 protein, called by TCRdb with MiXCR from the RT-PCR reads. This sample has approximately 160,000 distinct CDR3 sequences, with 30% found just once. Sample: blood, either unsorted or a sorted T cell fraction (not recorded which). The receptors shown here come from a human donor who was either an allogeneic HSCT recipient or a stem cell or donor lymphocyte infusion donor (not recorded which). It is not recorded whose cells these are; they may come from a transplant donor.

This clonotype was observed many times. This rearrangement joins TRBV7-8 to TRBJ1-1, with TRBD1 matching 9 bases. The CDR3 sequence is 14 residues long. The J segment lost 4 bases and the V segment lost 5 bases, leaving 5 bases of the junction unmatched. Germline V gives CDR1 SGHVS, CDR2 FQNEAQ. The CDR3 sequence is CASSRDRAGTEAFF. Here the CDR3 DNA reads TGTGCCAGCAGCAGGGACAGGGCGGGCACTGAAGCTTTCTTT.

V is TRBV24-1 and J is TRBJ2-5; a weak D match, TRBD1 (5 bases). Germline CDR1 is KGHDR and CDR2 is SFDVKD. The CDR3 extends over 12 amino acids. V lost 6 bases and J 5 bases, leaving 9 bases between the germline ends. The CDR3 region has the DNA TGTGCCACCAGTTACTCAGGGGAGACCCAGTACTTC. It specifies CATSYSGETQYF.

J is TRBJ2-3 and V is TRBV14; D is possibly TRBD2 (5 bases). This CDR3 region has 15 residues. Germline values: CDR1 SGHDN, CDR2 FVKESK. With 0 bases removed from V and 1 base from J, the gap between germline ends came to 8 bases. CDR3 nucleotides: TGTGCCAGCAGCCAAGAGATGGGAGGCACAGATACGCAGTATTTT. Amino acids: CASSQEMGGTDTQYF. Looking up the rest from reference TRBV14 and TRBJ2-3 gives the full variable domain: EAGVTQFPSHSVIEKGQTVTLRCDPISGHDNLYWYRRVMGKEIKFLLHFVKESKQDESGMPNNRFLAERTGGTYSTLKVQPAELEDSGVYFCASSQEMGGTDTQYFGPGTRLTVL.

The chain couples TRBV20-1 to TRBJ2-7; no clear D. Germline V gives CDR1 DFQATT, CDR2 SNEGSKA (reference sequence). The V end lost 5 bases, the J end lost 2 bases, and 16 bases lay between the germline ends. The CDR3 sequence is 14 residues long. In nucleotides, the CDR3 is TGCAGTGCTGCTGGGATGGTGGGGACCTACGAGCAGTACTTC. Its protein product is CSAAGMVGTYEQYF.

The genes are TRBV10-3 and TRBJ2-1; 7 bases are shared with TRBD1. The ends lost 0 bases at V and 3 bases at J; junction bases unmatched: 5. This CDR3 is built from 16 residues. Germline V gives CDR1 ENHRY, CDR2 SYGVKD. The CDR3 nucleotides are TGTGCCATCAGTGAGTCGACAGGGAAGGACTACAATGAGCAGTTCTTC. Its protein product is CAISESTGKDYNEQFF.

This chain links TRBV5-1 with TRBJ2-1; 11 bases agree with TRBD2. The CDR3 contains 17 residues. Germline loops: CDR1 SGHRS, CDR2 YFSETQ. V was pared by 3 bases and J by 4 bases, with 9 bases of the junction left unmatched. The CDR3 spells CASSSPRGTSGYNEQFF. The CDR3 DNA is TGCGCCAGCAGCTCCCCCCGAGGGACTAGCGGTTACAATGAGCAGTTCTTC. Drawing the rest from reference TRBV5-1 and TRBJ2-1, the complete variable domain is KAGVTQTPRYLIKTRGQQVTLSCSPISGHRSVSWYQQTPGQGLQFLFEYFSETQRNKGNFPGRFSGRQFSNSRSEMNVSTLELGDSALYLCASSSPRGTSGYNEQFFGPGTRLTVL.

This chain links TRBV10-3 with TRBJ1-2; no firm D call. This CDR3 region has 12 residues. CDR1 and CDR2 from the germline V gene are ENHRY and SYGVKD. V dropped 6 bases and J dropped 8 bases, with 13 bases sitting between them. The CDR3 sequence is CAIRAGSGGYTF. The CDR3 DNA follows: TGTGCCATCAGAGCAGGATCGGGAGGCTACACCTTC.

V is TRBV7-9 and J is TRBJ2-1, with D possibly matching TRBD2 (6 bases). V lost 1 base and J 7 bases, leaving 20 bases between the germline ends. The V gene's germline CDR1 is SEHNR and CDR2 FQNEAQ (reference sequence). The CDR3 has 17 residues. Written as DNA, the CDR3 is TGTGCCAGCAGCTTAGTGGGGGGTACTAGCAGGGAAAATGAGCAGTTCTTC. It translates to CASSLVGGTSRENEQFF.

The sample holds a few counts of this clonotype. The genes are TRBV27 and TRBJ1-2; possibly TRBD1 for D (6 bases). The CDR3 extends over 13 amino acids. V was pared by 8 bases and J by 4 bases, with 14 bases between. Germline V gene lookup returns CDR1 MNHEY and CDR2 SMNVEV (reference sequence). The CDR3 loop is CASRDTLRYGYTF. CDR3 DNA sequence: TGTGCCAGCCGGGACACTCTGCGCTATGGCTACACCTTC.

About this clonotype itself: At one end the junction does not follow the germline gene, possibly because of a read error. The V gene is TRBV14, the J gene TRBJ1-2, with D unclear. The CDR3 consists of 13 residues. CDR1 and CDR2 (germline): SGHDN, FVKESK. The chain's CDR3 is CASSQGLTYGCTF. CDR3 coding DNA: TGTGCCAGCAGCCAAGGGCTAACATATGGCTGCACCTTC.

The chain carries TRBV11-1 and TRBJ2-7, with D unresolved. Trimming pared 2 bases from V and 1 base from J, leaving 9 bases between. Germline lookup yields CDR1 SGHAT and CDR2 FQDESV (reference sequence). CDR3 size: 14 residues. This CDR3 reads CASSLKQPSYEQYF. The CDR3 DNA follows: TGTGCCAGCAGCTTAAAGCAACCTTCCTACGAGCAGTACTTC.

The chain combines TRBV27 with TRBJ1-2; D is undetermined. The CDR3 consists of 14 residues. Trimming stripped 6 bases from V and 3 bases from J, with 14 bases between. The germline gives CDR1 MNHEY, CDR2 SMNVEV (reference sequence). Written as DNA, the CDR3 is TGTGCCAGCAGCTCCTACGCGCGAGACTATGGCTACACCTTC. Translation gives CASSSYARDYGYTF.

The V call is TRBV4-3, the J call TRBJ2-2; D gene uncertain. Germline lookup yields CDR1 LGHNA and CDR2 YSLEER. V was trimmed by 0 bases and J by 7 bases, leaving 15 bases between them. CDR3 size: 16 residues. This CDR3 reads CASSQDFLFFDGELFF. In DNA, the CDR3 is TGCGCCAGCAGCCAAGACTTTCTCTTTTTCGACGGGGAGCTGTTTTTT.